This T cell receptor beta chain was obtained from a study of T cell changes during pregnancy in multiple sclerosis. The germline V gene has CDR1 SGDLS and CDR2 YYNGEE. V shed 0 bases, J shed 3 bases, and the junction held 2 bases outside the gene matches. The CDR3 totals 16 residues. Only in-frame clones appear in the TCRdb table, and some are missing; sequencing was by immunoSEQ multiplex PCR. The sample comprises approximately 70,000 clones, around 92% of which are singletons, and under 0.9% rests with the top ten. The receptor comes from a female donor in good health, enrolled as a control in a pregnancy study. Sequenced here: peripheral blood, sampled in the third trimester of pregnancy. The J gene is TRBJ2-5, the V gene TRBV9; the match to TRBD2 covers 13 bases. The CDR3 DNA reads as TGTGCCAGCAGCGTAGGACTAGCGGGGGGAAAAGAGACCCAGTACTTC. It yields the protein CASSVGLAGGKETQYF.